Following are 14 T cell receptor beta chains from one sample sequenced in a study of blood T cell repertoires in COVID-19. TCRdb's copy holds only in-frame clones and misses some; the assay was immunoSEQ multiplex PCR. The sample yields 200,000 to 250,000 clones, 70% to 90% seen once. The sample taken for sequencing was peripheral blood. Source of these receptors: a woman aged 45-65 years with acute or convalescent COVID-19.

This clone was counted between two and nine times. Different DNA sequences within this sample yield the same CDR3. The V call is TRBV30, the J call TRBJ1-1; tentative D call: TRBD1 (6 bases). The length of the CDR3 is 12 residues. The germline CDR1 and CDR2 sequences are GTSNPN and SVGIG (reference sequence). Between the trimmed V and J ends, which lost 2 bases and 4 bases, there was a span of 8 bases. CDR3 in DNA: TGTGCCTGGAGTCGAGGGGGCACTGAAGCTTTCTTT. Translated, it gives CAWSRGGTEAFF.

The CDR3 loop is CASRLQGQHEQFF. The CDR3 nucleotides are TGTGCCAGCAGGCTCCAGGGGCAGCATGAGCAGTTCTTC. The rearrangement uses TRBV6-5 and TRBJ2-1, with D possibly matching TRBD1 (6 bases). The CDR3 runs to 13 residues. V was pared by 6 bases and J by 8 bases, with 14 bases between. The germline V gene encodes CDR1 MNHEY and CDR2 SVGAGI.

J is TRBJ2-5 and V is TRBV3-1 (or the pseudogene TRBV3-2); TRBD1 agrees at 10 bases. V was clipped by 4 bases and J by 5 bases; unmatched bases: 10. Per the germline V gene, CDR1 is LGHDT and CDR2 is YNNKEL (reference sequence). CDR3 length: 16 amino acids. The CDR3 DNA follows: TGTGCCAGCAGCCGCCTGACAGGGGGCGCGATCGAGACCCAGTACTTC. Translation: CASSRLTGGAIETQYF.

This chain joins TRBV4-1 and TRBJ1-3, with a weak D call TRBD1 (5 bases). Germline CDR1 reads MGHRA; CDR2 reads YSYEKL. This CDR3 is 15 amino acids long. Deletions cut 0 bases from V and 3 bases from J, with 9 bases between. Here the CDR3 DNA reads TGCGCCAGCAGCCAAGATACGGGACTTGGAAACACCATATATTTT. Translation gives CASSQDTGLGNTIYF.

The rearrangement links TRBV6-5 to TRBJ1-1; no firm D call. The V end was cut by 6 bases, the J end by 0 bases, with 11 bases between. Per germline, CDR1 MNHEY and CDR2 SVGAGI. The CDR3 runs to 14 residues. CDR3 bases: TGTGCCAGCAGGCTAGTAGGCATGAACACTGAAGCTTTCTTT. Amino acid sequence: CASRLVGMNTEAFF.

DNA of the CDR3: TGTGCCAGCAGCATCCGGGACAGGGGCTCGCGGGATACGCAGTATTTT. Translation gives CASSIRDRGSRDTQYF. This chain uses TRBV9 with TRBJ2-3; TRBD1 matches 10 bases. Germline trimming cut 4 bases from V and 6 bases from J; bases unmatched to any gene: 11. From germline, CDR1 is SGDLS and CDR2 YYNGEE. The CDR3 totals 16 residues.

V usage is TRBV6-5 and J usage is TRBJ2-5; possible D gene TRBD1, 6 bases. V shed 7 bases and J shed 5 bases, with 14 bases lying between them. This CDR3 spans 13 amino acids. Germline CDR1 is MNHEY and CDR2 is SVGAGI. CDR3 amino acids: CASTTQGIETQYF. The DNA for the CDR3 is TGTGCCAGCACCACACAGGGTATCGAGACCCAGTACTTC.

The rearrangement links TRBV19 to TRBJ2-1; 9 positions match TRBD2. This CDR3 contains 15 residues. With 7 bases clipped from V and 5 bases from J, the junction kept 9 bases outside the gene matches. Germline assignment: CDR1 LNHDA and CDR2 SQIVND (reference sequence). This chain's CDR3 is CASTPGLAFDNEQFF. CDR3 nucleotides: TGTGCCAGTACCCCGGGACTAGCTTTCGACAATGAGCAGTTCTTC.

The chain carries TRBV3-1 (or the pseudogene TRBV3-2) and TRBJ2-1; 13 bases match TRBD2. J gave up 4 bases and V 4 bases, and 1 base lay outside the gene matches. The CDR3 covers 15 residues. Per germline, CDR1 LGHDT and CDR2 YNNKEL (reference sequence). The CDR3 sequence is CASSPTSGGYNEQFF. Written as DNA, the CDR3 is TGTGCCAGCAGCCCGACTAGCGGGGGGTACAATGAGCAGTTCTTC.

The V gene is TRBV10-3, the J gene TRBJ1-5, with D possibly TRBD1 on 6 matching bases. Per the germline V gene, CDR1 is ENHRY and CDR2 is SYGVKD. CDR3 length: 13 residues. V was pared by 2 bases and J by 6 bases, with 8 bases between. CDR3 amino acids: CAISEGRGQPQHF. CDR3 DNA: TGTGCCATCAGTGAGGGCAGGGGTCAGCCCCAGCATTTT.

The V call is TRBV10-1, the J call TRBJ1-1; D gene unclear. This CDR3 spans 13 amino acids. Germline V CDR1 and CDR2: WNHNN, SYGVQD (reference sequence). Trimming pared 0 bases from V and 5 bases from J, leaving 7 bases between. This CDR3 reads CASSESRRTEAFF. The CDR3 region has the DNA TGCGCCAGCAGTGAGTCTAGGAGAACTGAAGCTTTCTTT.

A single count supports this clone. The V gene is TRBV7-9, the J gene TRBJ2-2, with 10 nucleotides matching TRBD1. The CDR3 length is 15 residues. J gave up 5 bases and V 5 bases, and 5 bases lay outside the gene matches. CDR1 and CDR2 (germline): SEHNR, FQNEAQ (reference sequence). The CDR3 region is CASSPGTGETGELFF. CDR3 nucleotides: TGTGCCAGCAGCCCCGGGACAGGGGAGACCGGGGAGCTGTTTTTT.

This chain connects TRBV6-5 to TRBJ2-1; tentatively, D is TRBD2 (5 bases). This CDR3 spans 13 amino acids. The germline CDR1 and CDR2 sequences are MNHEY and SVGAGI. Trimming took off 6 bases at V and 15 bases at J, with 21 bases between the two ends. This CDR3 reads CASSPLGGERLFF. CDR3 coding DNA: TGTGCCAGCAGCCCGTTGGGTGGGGAGAGGCTGTTCTTC.

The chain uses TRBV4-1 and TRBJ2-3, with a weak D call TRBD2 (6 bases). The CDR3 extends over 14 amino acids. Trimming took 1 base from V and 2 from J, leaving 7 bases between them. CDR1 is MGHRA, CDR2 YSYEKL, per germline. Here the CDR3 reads CASSQGGDTDTQYF. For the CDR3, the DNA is TGCGCCAGCAGCCAAGGGGGGGACACAGATACGCAGTATTTT.